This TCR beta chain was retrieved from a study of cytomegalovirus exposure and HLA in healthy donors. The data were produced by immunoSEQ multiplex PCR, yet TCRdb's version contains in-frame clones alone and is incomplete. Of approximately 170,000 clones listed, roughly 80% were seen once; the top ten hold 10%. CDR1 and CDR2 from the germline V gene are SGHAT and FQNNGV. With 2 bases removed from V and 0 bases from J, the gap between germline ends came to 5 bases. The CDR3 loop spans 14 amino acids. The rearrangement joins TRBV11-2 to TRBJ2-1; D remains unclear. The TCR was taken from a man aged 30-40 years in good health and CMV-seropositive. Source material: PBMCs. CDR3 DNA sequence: TGTGCCAGCAGCTTATTGAGCTCCTACAATGAGCAGTTCTTC. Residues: CASSLLSSYNEQFF.